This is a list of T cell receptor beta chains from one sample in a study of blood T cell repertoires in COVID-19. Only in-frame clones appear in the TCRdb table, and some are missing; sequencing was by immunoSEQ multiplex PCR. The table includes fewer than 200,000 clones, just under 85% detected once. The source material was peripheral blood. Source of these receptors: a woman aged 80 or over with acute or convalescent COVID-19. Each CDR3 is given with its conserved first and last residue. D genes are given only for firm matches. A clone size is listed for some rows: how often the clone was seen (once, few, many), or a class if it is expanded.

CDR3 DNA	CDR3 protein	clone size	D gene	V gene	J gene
TGTGCCAGCAGTTGGGACAGAAATTACTCCTACAATGAGCAGTTCTTC	CASSWDRNYSYNEQFF	-	TRBD1	TRBV6-2/TRBV6-3	TRBJ2-1
TGTGCCAGTAGTATCTTAGGCGGGAGACTAGATACGCAGTATTTT	CASSILGGRLDTQYF	few	TRBD2	TRBV19	TRBJ2-3
TGTGCCACTACACCGGACAGGGAGGGCATTCAGTACTTC	CATTPDREGIQYF	-	-	TRBV5-4	TRBJ2-4
TGTGCCAGCAGCCTTACAGGGATCAAGACCCAGTACTTC	CASSLTGIKTQYF	-	-	TRBV7-9	TRBJ2-5
TGTGCCTGGAGTTCACGGGGACAGGAAGCTTTCTTT	CAWSSRGQEAFF	-	TRBD1	TRBV30	TRBJ1-1
TGTGCCAGCAGTCCGCCGGGGAGCTACGAGCAGTACTTC	CASSPPGSYEQYF	-	-	TRBV6-5	TRBJ2-7
TGCGCCAGCAGCCTTGGACTAGGGGGGTTGGGGCAGTTCTTC	CASSLGLGGLGQFF	-	-	TRBV5-1	TRBJ2-1
TGTGCCAGTAGTATAGCCGGCCGGGCTAGCGGCTCCTACGAGCAGTACTTC	CASSIAGRASGSYEQYF	-	TRBD2	TRBV19	TRBJ2-7
TGCAGTGCTAGTCCGCAGGGGAACACTGAAGCTTTCTTT	CSASPQGNTEAFF	-	-	TRBV20-1	TRBJ1-1
TGTGCCTGGAGTGCTGGGGGGAGCTCCTACGAGCAGTACTTC	CAWSAGGSSYEQYF	-	-	TRBV30	TRBJ2-7
TGCGCCAGCAGCATCGGACAGGGAGAAACCTACGAGCAGTACTTC	CASSIGQGETYEQYF	-	TRBD1	TRBV5-1	TRBJ2-7
TGTGCCACCAGCAGAGATAAGGGACAGGGGGCAAACACCATATATTTT	CATSRDKGQGANTIYF	-	TRBD1	TRBV15	TRBJ1-3
TGCGCCAGCAGCTTGGCCGGGCAGGGCTCCTACAATGAGCAGTTCTTC	CASSLAGQGSYNEQFF	-	-	TRBV5-1	TRBJ2-1
TGTGCCAGCAGTTTATCCCCTTGGACTAGCGGGAGCTACAATGAGCAGTTCTTC	CASSLSPWTSGSYNEQFF	-	TRBD2	TRBV27	TRBJ2-1
TGCGCCAGCAGCTCCCGGGGGGAAGGCTATGGCTACACCTTC	CASSSRGEGYGYTF	once	-	TRBV5-1	TRBJ1-2
TGTGCCAGCAGCTCCGGACTATCCAAATCAGATACGCAGTATTTT	CASSSGLSKSDTQYF	-	-	TRBV11-2	TRBJ2-3
TGTGCCAGCAGCCCGACAGGGGTTGTGGCTGAAGCTTTCTTT	CASSPTGVVAEAFF	-	TRBD1	TRBV6-5	TRBJ1-1